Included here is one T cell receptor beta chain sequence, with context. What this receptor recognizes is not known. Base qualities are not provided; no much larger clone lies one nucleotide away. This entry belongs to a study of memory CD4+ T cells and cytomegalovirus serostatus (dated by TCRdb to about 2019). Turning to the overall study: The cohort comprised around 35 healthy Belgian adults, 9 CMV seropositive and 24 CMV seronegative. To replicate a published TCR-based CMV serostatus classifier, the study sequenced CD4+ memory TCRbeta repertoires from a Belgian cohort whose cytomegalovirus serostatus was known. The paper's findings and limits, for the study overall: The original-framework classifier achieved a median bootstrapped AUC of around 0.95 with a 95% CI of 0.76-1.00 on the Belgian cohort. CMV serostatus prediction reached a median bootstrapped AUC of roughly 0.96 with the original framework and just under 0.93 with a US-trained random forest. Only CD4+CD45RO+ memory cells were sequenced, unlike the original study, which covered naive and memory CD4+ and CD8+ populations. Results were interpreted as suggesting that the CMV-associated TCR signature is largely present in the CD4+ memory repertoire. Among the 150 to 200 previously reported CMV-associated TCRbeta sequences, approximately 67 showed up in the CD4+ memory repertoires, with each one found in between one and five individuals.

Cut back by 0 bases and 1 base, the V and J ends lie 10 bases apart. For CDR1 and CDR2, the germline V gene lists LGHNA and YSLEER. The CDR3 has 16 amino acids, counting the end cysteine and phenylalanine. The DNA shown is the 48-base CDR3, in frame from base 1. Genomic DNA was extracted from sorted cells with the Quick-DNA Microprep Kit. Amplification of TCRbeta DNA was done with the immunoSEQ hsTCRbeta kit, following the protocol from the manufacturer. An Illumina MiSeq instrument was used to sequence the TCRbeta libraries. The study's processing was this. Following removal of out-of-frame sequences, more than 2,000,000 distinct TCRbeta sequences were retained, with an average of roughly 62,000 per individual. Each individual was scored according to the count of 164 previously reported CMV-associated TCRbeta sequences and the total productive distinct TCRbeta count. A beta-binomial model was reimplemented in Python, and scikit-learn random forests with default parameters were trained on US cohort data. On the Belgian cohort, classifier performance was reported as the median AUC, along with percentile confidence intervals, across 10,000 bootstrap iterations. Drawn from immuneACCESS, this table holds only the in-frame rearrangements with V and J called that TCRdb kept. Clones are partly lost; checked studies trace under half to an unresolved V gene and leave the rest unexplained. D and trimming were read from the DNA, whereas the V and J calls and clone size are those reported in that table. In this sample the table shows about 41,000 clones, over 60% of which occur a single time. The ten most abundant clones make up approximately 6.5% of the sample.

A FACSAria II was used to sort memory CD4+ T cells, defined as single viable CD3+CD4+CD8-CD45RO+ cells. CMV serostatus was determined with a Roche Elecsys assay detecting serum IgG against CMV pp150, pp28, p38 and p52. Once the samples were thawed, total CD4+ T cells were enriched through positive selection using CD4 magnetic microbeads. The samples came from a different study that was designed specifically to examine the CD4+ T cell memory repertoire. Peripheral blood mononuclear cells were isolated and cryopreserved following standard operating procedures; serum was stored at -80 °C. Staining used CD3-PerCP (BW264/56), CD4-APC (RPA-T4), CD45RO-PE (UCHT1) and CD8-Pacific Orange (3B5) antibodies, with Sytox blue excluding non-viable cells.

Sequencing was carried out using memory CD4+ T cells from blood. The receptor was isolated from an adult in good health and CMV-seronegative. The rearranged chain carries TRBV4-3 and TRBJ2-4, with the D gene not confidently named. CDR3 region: CASSQDDFRAKNIQYF. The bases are TGCGCCAGCAGCCAAGATGACTTCCGGGCCAAAAACATTCAGTACTTC.